One sample yielded the 25 T cell receptor beta chains listed below, sequenced in a study of early T cells in non-severe SARS-CoV-2 infection. TCRdb reprocessed the 5' RACE reads via MiXCR and lists one record per CDR3 protein. The sample includes approximately 81,000 distinct CDR3 sequences, around 13% of them seen just once. The sample was whole blood. The receptors were sampled from an adult who was a healthcare worker with PCR-confirmed SARS-CoV-2 infection or an uninfected control (not recorded which).

CDR3 residues: CASRVTASSYNEQFF. The CDR3 nucleotides are TGTGCCAGCAGAGTGACGGCGAGCTCCTACAATGAGCAGTTCTTC. This sequence joins TRBV27 and TRBJ2-1; D ambiguous. V lost 6 bases and J lost 0, with 12 bases in between. The CDR3 is 15 amino acids. Germline CDR1 reads MNHEY; CDR2 reads SMNVEV (reference sequence).

The chain carries TRBV29-1 and TRBJ1-5; a weak D match, TRBD1 (6 bases). The CDR3 sequence is 15 residues long. The germline V gene encodes CDR1 SQVTM and CDR2 ANQGSEA. V was clipped by 6 bases and J by 5 bases, with 20 bases between them. The CDR3 loop reads CSVSGAGIGDQPQHF. CDR3 nucleotides: TGCAGCGTCTCAGGGGCCGGAATCGGGGATCAGCCCCAGCATTTT.

Only a few counts were recorded for this clonotype. The rearrangement joins TRBV7-9 to TRBJ1-1; D is undetermined. CDR3 length: 14 amino acids. V lost 1 base and J 1 base, leaving 7 bases between the germline ends. CDR1 SEHNR and CDR2 FQNEAQ come from the germline V gene (reference sequence). The CDR3 nucleotides are TGTGCCAGCAGCTTAGAGTTGGGGAACACTGAAGCTTTCTTT. Translating it yields CASSLELGNTEAFF.

A few counts support this clonotype. This chain joins TRBV4-1 and TRBJ2-6; 11 positions agree with TRBD2. The CDR3 consists of 17 residues. With V trimmed by 5 bases and J by 4 bases, 7 bases remained unmatched. Germline lookup yields CDR1 MGHRA and CDR2 YSYEKL. CDR3 bases: TGCGCCAGCAGCGGGGGGCTAGCGGGAGGAGGGGCCAACGTCCTGACTTTC. As protein: CASSGGLAGGGANVLTF.

This clonotype was seen only a few times. The gene calls are TRBV3-1 and TRBJ1-2, with D unresolved. The germline gives CDR1 LGHDT, CDR2 YNNKEL (reference sequence). The CDR3 loop spans 13 amino acids. With 3 bases removed from V and 8 bases from J, the gap between germline ends came to 13 bases. The CDR3 bases are TGTGCCAGCAGCCACCGGGCTCCGGACGGCTACACCTTC. Its protein product is CASSHRAPDGYTF.

The chain recombines TRBV28 with TRBJ1-5; no definite D call. The CDR3 consists of 14 residues. Trimming removed 4 bases from V and 5 bases from J, with 12 bases in between. Germline V gene data show CDR1 as MDHEN and CDR2 as SYDVKM. Here the CDR3 reads CASSSPQRDQPQHF. The CDR3 DNA sequence: TGTGCCAGCAGTTCGCCCCAGAGGGATCAGCCCCAGCATTTT.

The rearrangement uses TRBV15 and TRBJ1-5; D is unresolved. Trimming left V 1 base short and J 0 bases short, with 13 bases between. Germline V CDR1 and CDR2: LNHNV, YYDKDF (reference sequence). The CDR3 is made up of 17 amino acids. The CDR3 sequence: CATSRAPRGYSNQPQHF. The CDR3 DNA is TGTGCCACCAGCAGAGCTCCTAGAGGATATAGCAATCAGCCCCAGCATTTT. Supplemented by reference TRBV15 and TRBJ1-5, the full variable domain reads DAMVIQNPRYQVTQFGKPVTLSCSQTLNHNVMYWYQQKSSQAPKLLFHYYDKDFNNEADTPDNFQSRRPNTSFCFLDIRSPGLGDTAMYLCATSRAPRGYSNQPQHFGDGTRLSIL.

CDR3 region: CASSFREDEQFF. CDR3 sequence (DNA): TGTGCCAGCAGCTTCAGGGAGGATGAGCAGTTCTTC. The chain employs TRBV7-2 and TRBJ2-1; D perhaps matches TRBD2 (6 bases). The germline gives CDR1 SGHTA, CDR2 FQGNSA. V gave up 3 bases and J gave up 8 bases, with 8 bases separating them. The CDR3 is 12 amino acids.

Many counts were recorded for this clonotype. This sequence joins TRBV20-1 and TRBJ2-1, with D perhaps being TRBD1 or TRBD2 (5 bases each). This CDR3 has 16 amino acids. V lost 0 bases and J 2 bases, leaving 14 bases between the germline ends. Germline CDR1 is DFQATT and CDR2 is SNEGSKA (reference sequence). In nucleotides, the CDR3 is TGCAGTGCTAGAGACCCGGGGCGGACCGCCTACAATGAGCAGTTCTTC. This encodes CSARDPGRTAYNEQFF.

The table lists this clonotype with many counts. The CDR3 DNA follows: TGCGCCAGCAGCTTGGCACCAACAGGGGCGTACAATGAGCAGTTCTTC. Its translation: CASSLAPTGAYNEQFF. The gene calls are TRBV5-1 and TRBJ2-1, with 7 positions matching TRBD1. J gave up 4 bases and V 0 bases, and 7 bases lay outside the gene matches. CDR3 length: 16 amino acids. CDR1 SGHRS and CDR2 YFSETQ come from the germline V gene. The full variable domain, with the rest looked up from reference TRBV5-1 and TRBJ2-1, is KAGVTQTPRYLIKTRGQQVTLSCSPISGHRSVSWYQQTPGQGLQFLFEYFSETQRNKGNFPGRFSGRQFSNSRSEMNVSTLELGDSALYLCASSLAPTGAYNEQFFGPGTRLTVL.

In this sample, this clonotype turned up a few times. The chain combines TRBV5-1 with TRBJ1-1; D gene ambiguous. Germline V gene sequence: CDR1 SGHRS, CDR2 YFSETQ. Deletions cut 0 bases from V and 10 bases from J, with 16 bases between. This CDR3 comprises 14 residues. The CDR3 here is CASSLDRMGNGAFF. In nucleotides, the CDR3 is TGCGCCAGCAGCTTGGATAGGATGGGCAACGGAGCTTTCTTT.

The V gene is TRBV10-1, the J gene TRBJ2-1; 7 nucleotides align to TRBD2. From germline, CDR1 is WNHNN and CDR2 SYGVQD (reference sequence). The CDR3 has 13 residues. Trimming took 3 bases from V and 9 from J; bases not matched to a gene: 5. CDR3 DNA: TGCGCCAGCAGTGACCCAGGGAGGGGTGAGCAGTTCTTC. This gives the protein CASSDPGRGEQFF.

V is TRBV21-1 and J is TRBJ2-7; TRBD2 is the table's D call and was not checked against the DNA. TRBV21-1 is a recognized pseudogene. The CDR3 length is 19 residues. The CDR3, as DNA: TGTGCCAGCAGCAAAGCGCGAAAGGGCTTGTTAGGGCCTGGGTGCGAGCAGTACTTC. Its translation: CASSKARKGLLGPGCEQYF.

The V call is TRBV20-1, the J call TRBJ1-1, with TRBD1 matching over 11 bases. This CDR3 region has 14 residues. CDR1 is DFQATT, CDR2 SNEGSKA, per germline (reference sequence). V lost 3 bases, J lost 5 bases, and 5 bases stayed unmatched. CDR3: CSASPGTGGTEAFF. The CDR3 DNA sequence: TGCAGTGCTAGTCCTGGGACAGGGGGAACTGAAGCTTTCTTT.

The V and J genes are TRBV5-1 and TRBJ1-1, with D maybe TRBD1 (5 bases). Trimming cost V 0 bases and J 1 base, with 10 bases left between them. The CDR3 runs to 15 residues. Germline V lookup: CDR1 SGHRS, CDR2 YFSETQ. DNA of the CDR3: TGCGCCAGCAGCTTGGTCGGGGCCCAGAACACTGAAGCTTTCTTT. This encodes CASSLVGAQNTEAFF.

The chain recombines TRBV12-3 or TRBV12-4 with TRBJ2-7; D is possibly TRBD1 (5 bases). Trimming took 6 bases from V and 5 from J, leaving 11 bases between them. This CDR3 is 12 amino acids long. CDR3 loop: CASSRIRDEQYF. The CDR3 nucleotides are TGTGCCAGCAGCCGTATCAGGGACGAGCAGTACTTC.

This clonotype came up a few times. The chain joins TRBV19 to TRBJ1-1; 9 nucleotides match TRBD1. With V trimmed by 5 bases and J by 6 bases, 7 bases remained unmatched. Germline V gene lookup returns CDR1 LNHDA and CDR2 SQIVND (reference sequence). The CDR3 spans 14 residues. Here the CDR3 reads CASSAQGAWAEAFF. In DNA form, the CDR3 reads TGTGCCAGTAGTGCACAGGGGGCGTGGGCTGAAGCTTTCTTT.

This clonotype was picked up a small number of times. This chain links TRBV6-2 or TRBV6-3 with TRBJ2-1; TRBD2 is a possible D gene (6 bases). CDR1 is MNHEY, CDR2 SVGEGT, per germline. This CDR3 contains 15 residues. Trimming left V 5 bases short and J 0 bases short, with 11 bases between. DNA for the CDR3: TGTGCCAGCAGTGTCCTAGCGCACTCCTACAATGAGCAGTTCTTC. Its translation: CASSVLAHSYNEQFF.

The chain links TRBV7-3 to TRBJ1-4, with 11 positions matching TRBD1. Germline lookup yields CDR1 SGHTA and CDR2 FQGTGA. Trimming took 0 bases from V and 14 from J; bases not matched to a gene: 8. This CDR3 has 15 residues. The CDR3 loop is CASSLTPGQGARLFF. CDR3 coding DNA: TGTGCCAGCAGCTTAACGCCCGGACAGGGGGCTCGGCTGTTTTTT.

This clonotype came up a few times. The chain recombines TRBV4-1 with TRBJ2-4; 11 bases map to TRBD1. J lost 6 bases, V lost 1 base, and 2 bases had no gene match. The germline CDR1 and CDR2 sequences are MGHRA and YSYEKL. There are 15 residues in the CDR3. The CDR3 loop reads CASSQGTGGRNIQYF. The CDR3 DNA is TGCGCCAGCAGCCAAGGGACAGGGGGCAGAAACATTCAGTACTTC.

V is TRBV7-2 and J is TRBJ2-1; TRBD2 aligns across 9 bases. The CDR3 consists of 15 residues. Germline values: CDR1 SGHTA, CDR2 FQGNSA. The junction had 5 bases not matched to a gene; V was cut back by 1 base and J by 7 bases. CDR3: CASSLGAGGRNEQFF. DNA for the CDR3: TGTGCCAGCAGCTTAGGAGCGGGAGGCCGAAATGAGCAGTTCTTC.

The CDR3 region is CASTAYPNEQFF. The DNA of the CDR3 is TGTGCCAGCACTGCATACCCAAATGAGCAGTTCTTC. The genes are TRBV3-1 and TRBJ2-1; D uncertain. The V gene's germline CDR1 is LGHDT and CDR2 YNNKEL (reference sequence). Deletions cut 7 bases from V and 7 bases from J, with 11 bases between. The CDR3 runs 12 residues.

This rearrangement joins TRBV28 to TRBJ2-7; 11 nucleotides align to TRBD2. The CDR3 runs 16 residues. V lost 6 bases, J lost 2 bases, and 9 bases stayed unmatched. Germline CDR1 is MDHEN and CDR2 is SYDVKM. The CDR3 DNA follows: TGTGCCAGCAGGGAACCGACTAGCGGGACCCCCTACGAGCAGTACTTC. Translation: CASREPTSGTPYEQYF.

The chain is built from TRBV5-1 and TRBJ2-3; 15 positions agree with TRBD2. Germline V gene sequence: CDR1 SGHRS, CDR2 YFSETQ. This CDR3 has 17 amino acids. V gave up 1 base and J gave up 5 bases; unmatched junction bases: 5. CDR3 DNA sequence: TGCGCCAGCAGCTTGAGGACTAGCGGGAGGGCCGAAGATACGCAGTATTTT. Its translation is CASSLRTSGRAEDTQYF.

This clonotype was counted a few times. This chain connects TRBV18 to TRBJ1-1, with a possible D match to TRBD1 (6 bases). V lost 3 bases to trimming and J lost 4 bases, with 15 bases between them. The CDR3 consists of 15 residues. CDR1 and CDR2 from the germline V gene are KGHSH and LQKENI. The CDR3 region has the DNA TGTGCCAGCTCACCCGCCCGACAGGTGGGCACTGAAGCTTTCTTT. This translates into CASSPARQVGTEAFF.